This entry lists 23 T cell receptor beta chains sequenced from one sample in a study of molecular identifiers for immune sequencing clone quantification. TCRdb reprocessed the PCR reads with MiXCR, giving one entry per CDR3 protein. The sample has approximately 550,000 distinct CDR3 sequences, about a fifth seen once. Sequencing input: naive CD8+ T cells from blood, with Jurkat cell RNA spiked in. This sample's subset: FACS-sorted CD8+CD4-CCR7+CD45RA+ naive T cells. These receptors were collected from a human donor in good health. Some libraries in this study had Jurkat cell RNA spiked in.

Many counts were recorded for this clonotype. The V and J genes are TRBV4-2 and TRBJ2-1; the D is unclear. This CDR3 has 15 amino acids. The V and J ends lost 4 bases and 0 bases respectively, with 10 bases between them. Germline V gene data show CDR1 as LGHNA and CDR2 as YNFKEQ. The CDR3 DNA follows: TGTGCCAGCAGCCCGCTTCGGAGCTCCTACAATGAGCAGTTCTTC. Residues: CASSPLRSSYNEQFF.

This clonotype was counted at least ten times. This chain connects TRBV7-6 to TRBJ2-3; TRBD2 aligns across 9 bases. Trimming cost V 4 bases and J 0 bases; bases outside gene matches: 11. CDR3 length: 18 residues. The germline V gene encodes CDR1 SGHVS and CDR2 FNYEAQ. The CDR3 spells CASSYTSSGDPSTDTQYF. DNA of the CDR3: TGTGCCAGCAGCTACACTTCTAGCGGGGACCCTAGCACAGATACGCAGTATTTT. The whole variable domain, filled in from reference TRBV7-6 and TRBJ2-3, reads GAGVSQSPRYKVTKRGQDVALRCDPISGHVSLYWYRQALGQGPEFLTYFNYEAQQDKSGLPNDRFSAERPEGSISTLTIQRTEQRDSAMYRCASSYTSSGDPSTDTQYFGPGTRLTVL.

Only a few counts were recorded for this clonotype. The rearrangement links TRBV27 to TRBJ1-5; D uncertain. The V end lost 1 base, the J end lost 3 bases, and 16 bases lay between the germline ends. Germline assignment: CDR1 MNHEY and CDR2 SMNVEV (reference sequence). The CDR3 has 17 residues. This CDR3 is CASSLLQELIDNQPQHF. The CDR3 DNA sequence: TGTGCCAGCAGTTTATTGCAGGAGCTGATCGACAATCAGCCCCAGCATTTT.

Of note for this clonotype: Just one base apart from a much larger clone, this may be a read error. Without the conserved terminal phenylalanine or tryptophan, this CDR3 likely stems from a read error. The chain is built from TRBV4-1 and TRBJ1-1; a weak D match, TRBD1 (5 bases). This CDR3 comprises 16 residues. Looked up from germline, CDR1 is MGHRA and CDR2 is YSYEKL. V gave up 4 bases and J gave up 0 bases, with 15 bases separating them. CDR3 in DNA: TGCGCCAGCAGCCGGACACCCGAGAACATGAACACTGAAGCTTTCCTT. Amino acid sequence: CASSRTPENMNTEAFL.

Details on this clonotype: A single base separates this from a much larger clone, so it may be a read error. The gene calls are TRBV7-9 and TRBJ1-3, with no clear D. Germline V gene sequence: CDR1 SEHNR, CDR2 FQNEAQ (reference sequence). The CDR3 runs 16 residues. The CDR3, as DNA: TGTGCCAGCAGCTCCACCAGACCTAGCTCTGGAGACACCATATATTTT. Translating gives CASSSTRPSSGDTIYF. Complete variable domain (other parts from reference TRBV7-9 and TRBJ1-3): DTGVSQNPRHKITKRGQNVTFRCDPISEHNRLYWYRQTLGQGPEFLTYFQNEAQLEKSRLLSDRFSAERPKGSFSTLEIQRTEQGDSAMYLCASSSTRPSSGDTIYFGEGSWLTVV.

Of note for this clonotype: The CDR3 end shows no conserved phenylalanine or tryptophan, and so a read error is likely. CDR3 DNA sequence: TGTGCCAGCACCCTATACGGACAAGATACGCAGTATTCT. Its protein is CASTLYGQDTQYS. This chain uses TRBV6-2 or TRBV6-3 with TRBJ2-3, with D possibly being TRBD1 (5 bases). Trimming pared 7 bases from V and 5 bases from J, leaving 13 bases between. CDR1 MNHEY and CDR2 SVGEGT come from the germline V gene. CDR3 length equals 13 residues.

The sample holds a few counts of this clonotype. The V and J genes are TRBV7-2 and TRBJ2-6; D gene unclear. CDR3 size: 15 residues. Trimming took off 4 bases at V and 4 bases at J, with 11 bases between the two ends. In germline, CDR1 is SGHTA, CDR2 FQGNSA. CDR3 sequence: CASSSNIGGANVLTF. CDR3 in DNA: TGTGCCAGCAGCTCCAACATCGGAGGGGCCAACGTCCTGACTTTC.

This clonotype was counted at least ten times. The chain employs TRBV12-3 or TRBV12-4 and TRBJ2-3, with D hard to call. V shed 6 bases and J shed 9 bases, with 13 bases lying between them. The CDR3 has 12 amino acids. The chain's CDR3 is CASSPDRATQYF. The CDR3 bases are TGTGCCAGCAGCCCCGACCGTGCGACGCAGTATTTT.

On this clonotype itself: The missing conserved phenylalanine or tryptophan at the end of this CDR3 makes a read error likely. The rearrangement joins TRBV2 to TRBJ1-5; D uncertain. This CDR3 has 15 amino acids. Germline V CDR1 and CDR2: SNHLY, FYNNEI. V lost 4 bases to trimming and J lost 0 bases, with 10 bases between them. CDR3 amino acids: CASSVNVLSNQPQHL. The CDR3 bases are TGTGCCAGCAGTGTTAACGTACTTAGCAATCAGCCCCAGCATCTT.

The sample holds many counts of this clonotype. CDR3 residues: CASRPKGGRDQPQHF. The CDR3 coding sequence is TGTGCCAGCCGGCCCAAGGGAGGACGGGATCAGCCCCAGCATTTT. This sequence joins TRBV2 and TRBJ1-5; no definite D call. The CDR3 is made up of 15 amino acids. Germline assignment: CDR1 SNHLY and CDR2 FYNNEI. Trimming took off 8 bases at V and 5 bases at J, with 19 bases between the two ends.

This clonotype has more than one count but fewer than ten. This sequence joins TRBV12-3 or TRBV12-4 and TRBJ2-1; weak D call: TRBD1 (6 bases). This CDR3 is 19 amino acids long. The V gene lost 1 base and the J gene lost 5 bases, with 24 bases spanning the gap. The CDR3 nucleotides are TGTGCCAGCAGTTTAGGGTGGTCCGTCCGGGACAACCTAGACAATGAGCAGTTCTTC. It encodes CASSLGWSVRDNLDNEQFF.

This clonotype was seen a few times. The chain uses TRBV14 and TRBJ2-5, with TRBD1 matching 7 bases. The germline V gene has CDR1 SGHDN and CDR2 FVKESK. V was pared by 1 base and J by 2 bases, with 1 base of the junction left unmatched. This CDR3 is 14 amino acids long. The CDR3 region is CASSQARGQETQYF. The CDR3 DNA is TGTGCCAGCAGCCAAGCCAGGGGGCAAGAGACCCAGTACTTC.

This clonotype has ten or more counts. V is TRBV4-2 and J is TRBJ2-5; 8 positions agree with TRBD2. Germline V gene data show CDR1 as LGHNA and CDR2 as YNFKEQ. V lost 0 bases and J lost 4; bases outside the gene matches: 4. This CDR3 has 15 residues. CDR3 loop: CASSQDPGLAETQYF. The CDR3 nucleotides read TGTGCCAGCAGCCAAGATCCCGGACTAGCAGAGACCCAGTACTTC.

This clonotype was picked up many times. V is TRBV30 and J is TRBJ2-3; D not resolved. Germline V gene sequence: CDR1 GTSNPN, CDR2 SVGIG (reference sequence). The CDR3 consists of 15 residues. The V end lost 0 bases, the J end lost 1 base, and 11 bases lay between the germline ends. The CDR3 DNA reads as TGTGCCTGGAGTGTAGTTGGAATGGGCACAGATACGCAGTATTTT. Protein product: CAWSVVGMGTDTQYF.

A few counts support this clonotype. The chain couples TRBV5-4 to TRBJ1-2; TRBD1 matches 7 bases. CDR3 length: 16 residues. The ends lost 4 bases at V and 7 bases at J; junction bases unmatched: 16. Germline V gene lookup returns CDR1 SGHNT and CDR2 YYREEE (reference sequence). CDR3 sequence (DNA): TGTGCCAGCAGCGGAGGAGATTTCGGGACAGTTGGTGGCTACACCTTC. Protein product: CASSGGDFGTVGGYTF.

This clonotype was detected only a few times. This chain joins TRBV11-3 and TRBJ2-3; 12 nucleotides line up with TRBD2. The CDR3 loop spans 17 amino acids. Losses at the gene ends were 5 bases for V and 0 bases for J; bases not matched to a gene: 6. In germline, CDR1 is SGHNT, CDR2 YENEEA. For the CDR3, the DNA is TGTGCCAGCAGCCCCCGGACTAGCGGGGTGAGCACAGATACGCAGTATTTT. Translated, it gives CASSPRTSGVSTDTQYF.

The chain combines TRBV6-2 or TRBV6-3 with TRBJ2-2; TRBD2 agrees at 16 bases. The ends lost 7 bases at V and 1 base at J; junction bases unmatched: 3. CDR1 is MNHEY and CDR2 is SVGEGT in the germline V gene. The CDR3 contains 17 residues. CDR3 DNA sequence: TGTGCCAGCAACGGGACTAGCGGGAGGGGGAACACCGGGGAGCTGTTTTTT. It codes for CASNGTSGRGNTGELFF.

As regards this clonotype: A read error may explain this, as a much larger clone is one base away. The chain carries TRBV19 and TRBJ1-4, with 7 nucleotides matching TRBD1. The CDR3 loop spans 14 amino acids. The germline gives CDR1 LNHDA, CDR2 SQIVND (reference sequence). Germline trimming cut 2 bases from V and 10 bases from J; bases unmatched to any gene: 7. CDR3 loop: CASSISGGSGKLFF. The DNA for the CDR3 is TGTGCCAGTAGTATATCAGGGGGGAGTGGAAAACTGTTTTTT.

The V call is TRBV27, the J call TRBJ1-1; D possibly corresponds to TRBD1 (6 bases). V lost 4 bases and J lost 5, with 14 bases in between. Germline lookup yields CDR1 MNHEY and CDR2 SMNVEV (reference sequence). This CDR3 has 14 residues. The CDR3 spells CASSYGGGSTEAFF. The CDR3 bases are TGTGCCAGCAGTTATGGGGGCGGGTCGACTGAAGCTTTCTTT.

The chain has TRBV27 and TRBJ2-7; the match to TRBD2 covers 9 bases. This CDR3 has 14 amino acids. V gave up 2 bases and J gave up 6 bases; unmatched junction bases: 5. CDR1 and CDR2 (germline): MNHEY, SMNVEV (reference sequence). The CDR3 DNA is TGTGCCAGCAGTTTACTAGCGGGATCATTCGAGCAGTACTTC. Protein: CASSLLAGSFEQYF.

Of note for this clonotype: This may be a read error, as it is one base from a much larger clone. This sequence joins TRBV7-6 and TRBJ1-5; D unresolved. The length of the CDR3 is 12 residues. Trimming stripped 10 bases from V and 6 bases from J, with 13 bases between. The germline V gene has CDR1 SGHVS and CDR2 FNYEAQ. The CDR3 region has the DNA TGTGCCACTGGTGTCGGCAGTCAGCCCCAGCATTTT. This codes for CATGVGSQPQHF.

This clonotype was picked up many times. The chain carries TRBV13 and TRBJ2-5; TRBD2 is a possible D gene (5 bases). V was cut by 5 bases and J by 4 bases, with 14 bases left in between. The CDR3 covers 14 residues. Germline V gives CDR1 PRHDT, CDR2 FYEKMQ (reference sequence). This chain's CDR3 is CASSPREGIETQYF. The CDR3 region has the DNA TGTGCCAGCAGCCCCCGGGAAGGGATAGAGACCCAGTACTTC.

There are many counts of this clonotype. This sequence joins TRBV20-1 and TRBJ2-7; a possible D gene is TRBD1 (6 bases). There are 12 residues in the CDR3. V was cut by 2 bases and J by 7 bases, with 12 bases left in between. The germline CDR1 and CDR2 sequences are DFQATT and SNEGSKA (reference sequence). CDR3 protein: CSARQGMGEQYF. Here the CDR3 DNA reads TGCAGTGCTAGACAGGGGATGGGGGAGCAGTACTTC.